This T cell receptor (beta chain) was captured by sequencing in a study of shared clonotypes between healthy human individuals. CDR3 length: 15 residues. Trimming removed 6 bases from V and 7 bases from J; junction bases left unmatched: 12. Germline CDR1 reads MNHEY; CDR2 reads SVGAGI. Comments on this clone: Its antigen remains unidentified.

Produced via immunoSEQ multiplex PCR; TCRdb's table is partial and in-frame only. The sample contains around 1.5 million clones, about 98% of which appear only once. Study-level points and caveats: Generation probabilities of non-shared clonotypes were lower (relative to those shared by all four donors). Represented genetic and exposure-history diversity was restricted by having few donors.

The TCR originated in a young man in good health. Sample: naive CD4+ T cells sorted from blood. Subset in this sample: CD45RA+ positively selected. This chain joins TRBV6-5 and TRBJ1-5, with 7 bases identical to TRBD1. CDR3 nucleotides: TGTGCCAGCAGACCCACAGGGGTCCACGTCCAGCCCCAGCATTTT. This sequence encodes CASRPTGVHVQPQHF.